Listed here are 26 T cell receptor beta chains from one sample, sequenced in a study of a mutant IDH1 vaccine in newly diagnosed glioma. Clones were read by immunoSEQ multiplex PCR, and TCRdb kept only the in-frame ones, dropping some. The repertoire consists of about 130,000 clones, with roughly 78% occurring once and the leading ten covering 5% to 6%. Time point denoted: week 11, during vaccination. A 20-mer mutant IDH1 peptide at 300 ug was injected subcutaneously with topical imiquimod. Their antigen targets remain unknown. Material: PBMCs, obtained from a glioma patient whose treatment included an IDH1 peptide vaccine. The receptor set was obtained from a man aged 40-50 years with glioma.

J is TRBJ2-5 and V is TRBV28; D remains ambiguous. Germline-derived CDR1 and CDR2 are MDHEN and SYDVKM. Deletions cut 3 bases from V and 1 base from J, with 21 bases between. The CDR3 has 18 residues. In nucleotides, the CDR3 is TGTGCCAGCAGTTTCCCCGGGCGGCAGGCGACCGTCCAAGAGACCCAGTACTTC. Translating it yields CASSFPGRQATVQETQYF.

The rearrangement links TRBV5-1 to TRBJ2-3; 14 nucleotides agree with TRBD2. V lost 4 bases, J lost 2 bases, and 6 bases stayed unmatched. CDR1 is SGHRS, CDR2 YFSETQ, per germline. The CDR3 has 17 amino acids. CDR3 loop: CASSTGLAGAFTDTQYF. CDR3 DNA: TGCGCCAGCAGCACGGGACTAGCGGGGGCTTTCACAGATACGCAGTATTTT.

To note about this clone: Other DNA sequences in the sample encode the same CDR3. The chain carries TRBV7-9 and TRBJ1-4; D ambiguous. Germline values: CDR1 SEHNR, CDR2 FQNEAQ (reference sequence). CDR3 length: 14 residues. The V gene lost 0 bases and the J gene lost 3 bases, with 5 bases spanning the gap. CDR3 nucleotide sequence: TGTGCCAGCAGCTTAGCTGGAGCTAATGAAAAACTGTTTTTT. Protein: CASSLAGANEKLFF.

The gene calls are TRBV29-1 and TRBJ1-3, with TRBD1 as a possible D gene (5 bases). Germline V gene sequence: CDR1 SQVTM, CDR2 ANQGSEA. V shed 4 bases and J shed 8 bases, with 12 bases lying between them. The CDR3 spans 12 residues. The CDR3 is CSVVREGDTIYF. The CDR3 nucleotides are TGCAGCGTTGTCAGGGAAGGAGACACCATATATTTT.

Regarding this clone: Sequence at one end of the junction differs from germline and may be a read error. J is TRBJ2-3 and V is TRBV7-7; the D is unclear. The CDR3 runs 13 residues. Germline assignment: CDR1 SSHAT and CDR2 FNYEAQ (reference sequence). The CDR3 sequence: CASSLVRGDTQYF. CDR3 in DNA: TGTGCTAGCAGCTTAGTCCGCGGAGATACGCAGTATTTT.

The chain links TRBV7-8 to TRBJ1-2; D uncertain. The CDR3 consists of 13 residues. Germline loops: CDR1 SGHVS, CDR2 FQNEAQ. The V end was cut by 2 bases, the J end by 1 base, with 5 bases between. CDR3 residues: CASSLWNNYGYTF. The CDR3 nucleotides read TGTGCCAGCAGCTTATGGAATAACTATGGCTACACCTTC.

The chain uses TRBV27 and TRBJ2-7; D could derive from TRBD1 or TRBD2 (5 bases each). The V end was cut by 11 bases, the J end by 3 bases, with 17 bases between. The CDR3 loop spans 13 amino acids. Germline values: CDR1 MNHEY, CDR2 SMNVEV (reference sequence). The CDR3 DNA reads TGTGCCCCGGATTGGGGGACGATCTACGAGCAGTACTTC. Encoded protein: CAPDWGTIYEQYF.

The CDR3 reads CASSLRLGNEKLFF. DNA for the CDR3: TGTGCCAGCAGTTTGAGGTTAGGGAATGAAAAACTGTTTTTT. The V gene is TRBV28, the J gene TRBJ1-4; no reliable D call. CDR3 length: 14 amino acids. CDR1 and CDR2 from the germline V gene are MDHEN and SYDVKM. Trimming removed 3 bases at V and 5 bases at J, with 10 bases between.

The CDR3 region is CAISSSTAGVYQETQYF. The CDR3 DNA is TGTGCCATCAGTTCCTCCACGGCGGGGGTGTACCAAGAGACCCAGTACTTC. V and J are TRBV10-3 and TRBJ2-5, with TRBD2 identical over 7 bases. J lost 0 bases, V lost 5 bases, and 12 bases had no gene match. This CDR3 has 17 amino acids. The germline V gene has CDR1 ENHRY and CDR2 SYGVKD.

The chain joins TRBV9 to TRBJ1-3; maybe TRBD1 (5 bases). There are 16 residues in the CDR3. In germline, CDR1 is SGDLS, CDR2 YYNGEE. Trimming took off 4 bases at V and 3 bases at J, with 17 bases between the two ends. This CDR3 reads CASSPRDPFFGNTIYF. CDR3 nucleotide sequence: TGTGCCAGCAGCCCTCGGGACCCCTTCTTTGGAAACACCATATATTTT.

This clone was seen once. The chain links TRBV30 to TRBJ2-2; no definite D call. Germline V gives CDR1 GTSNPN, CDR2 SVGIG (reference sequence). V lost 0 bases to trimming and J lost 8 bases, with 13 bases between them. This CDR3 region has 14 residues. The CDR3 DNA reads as TGTGCCTGGAGTGTTGCCGCACTGGGTGGGGAGCTGTTTTTT. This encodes CAWSVAALGGELFF.

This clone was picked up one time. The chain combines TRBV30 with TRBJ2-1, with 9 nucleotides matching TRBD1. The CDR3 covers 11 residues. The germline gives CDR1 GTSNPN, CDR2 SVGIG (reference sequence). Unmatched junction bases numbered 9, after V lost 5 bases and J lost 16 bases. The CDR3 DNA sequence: TGTGCCTGGGGGGGGACAGGGCCAGACTTCTTC. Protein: CAWGGTGPDFF.

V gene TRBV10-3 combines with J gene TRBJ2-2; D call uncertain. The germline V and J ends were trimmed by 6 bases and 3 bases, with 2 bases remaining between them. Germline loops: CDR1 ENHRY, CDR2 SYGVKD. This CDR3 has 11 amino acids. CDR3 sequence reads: CAIRDTGELFF. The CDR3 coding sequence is TGTGCCATCAGGGACACCGGGGAGCTGTTTTTT.

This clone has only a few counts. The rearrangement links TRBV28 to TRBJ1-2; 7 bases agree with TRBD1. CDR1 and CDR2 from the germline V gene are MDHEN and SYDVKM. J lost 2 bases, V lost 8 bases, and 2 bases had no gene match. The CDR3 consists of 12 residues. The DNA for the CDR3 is TGTGCCAGCGTACAGGGGAACTATGGCTACACCTTC. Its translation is CASVQGNYGYTF.

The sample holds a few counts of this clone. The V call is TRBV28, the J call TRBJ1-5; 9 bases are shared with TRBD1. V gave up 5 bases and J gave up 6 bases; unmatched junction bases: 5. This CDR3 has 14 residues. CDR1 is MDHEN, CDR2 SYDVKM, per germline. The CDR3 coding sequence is TGTGCCAGCAGTCCTGGACAGGGGAGTCAGCCCCAGCATTTT. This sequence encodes CASSPGQGSQPQHF.

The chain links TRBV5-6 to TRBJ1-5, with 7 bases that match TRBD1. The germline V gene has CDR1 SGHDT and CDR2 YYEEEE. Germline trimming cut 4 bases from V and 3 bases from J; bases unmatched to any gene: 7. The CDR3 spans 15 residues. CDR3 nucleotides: TGTGCCAGCAGCGCCGCAGACAGGGACAATCAGCCCCAGCATTTT. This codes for CASSAADRDNQPQHF. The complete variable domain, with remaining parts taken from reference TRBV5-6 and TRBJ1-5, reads DAGVTQSPTHLIKTRGQQVTLRCSPKSGHDTVSWYQQALGQGPQFIFQYYEEEERQRGNFPDRFSGHQFPNYSSELNVNALLLGDSALYLCASSAADRDNQPQHFGDGTRLSIL.

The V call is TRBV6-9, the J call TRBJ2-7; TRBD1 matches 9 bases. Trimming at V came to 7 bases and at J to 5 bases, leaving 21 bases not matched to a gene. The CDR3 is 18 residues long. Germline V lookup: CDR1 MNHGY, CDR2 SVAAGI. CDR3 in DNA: TGTGCCAGCATCTACCCGGGACAGGGTAGGGTTGTTTCCAACGAGCAGTACTTC. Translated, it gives CASIYPGQGRVVSNEQYF.

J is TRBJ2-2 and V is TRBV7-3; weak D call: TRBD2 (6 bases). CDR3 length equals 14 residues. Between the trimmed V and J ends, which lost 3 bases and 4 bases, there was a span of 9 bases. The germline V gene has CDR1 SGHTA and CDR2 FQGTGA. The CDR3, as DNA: TGTGCCAGCAGCTTGACTAGTTCCACCGGGGAGCTGTTTTTT. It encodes CASSLTSSTGELFF.

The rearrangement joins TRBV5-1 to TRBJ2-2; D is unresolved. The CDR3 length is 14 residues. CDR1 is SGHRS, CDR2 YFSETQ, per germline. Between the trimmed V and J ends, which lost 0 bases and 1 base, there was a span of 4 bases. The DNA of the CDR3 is TGCGCCAGCAGCTTGGCTGTGAACACCGGGGAGCTGTTTTTT. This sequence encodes CASSLAVNTGELFF.

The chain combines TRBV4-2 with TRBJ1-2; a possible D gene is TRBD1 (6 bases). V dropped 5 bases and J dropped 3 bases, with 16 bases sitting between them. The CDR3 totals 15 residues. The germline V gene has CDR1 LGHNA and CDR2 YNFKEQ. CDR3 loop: CASSIAGVYYYGYTF. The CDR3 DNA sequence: TGTGCCAGCAGCATAGCAGGGGTTTATTACTATGGCTACACCTTC.

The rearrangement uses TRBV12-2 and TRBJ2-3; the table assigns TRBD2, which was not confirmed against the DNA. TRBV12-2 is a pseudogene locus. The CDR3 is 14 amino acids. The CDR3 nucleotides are TGTGCAAGTCGCTTGAGGAGTAGCACAGATACGCAGTATTTT. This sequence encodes CASRLRSSTDTQYF.

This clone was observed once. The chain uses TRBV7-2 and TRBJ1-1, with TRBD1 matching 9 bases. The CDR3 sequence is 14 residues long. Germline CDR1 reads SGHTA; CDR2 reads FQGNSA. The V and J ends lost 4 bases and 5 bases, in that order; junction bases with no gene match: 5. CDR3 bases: TGTGCCAGCAGCTCTAGGACAGGGGATACTGAAGCTTTCTTT. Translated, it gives CASSSRTGDTEAFF. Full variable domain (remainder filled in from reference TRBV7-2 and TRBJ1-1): GAGVSQSPSNKVTEKGKDVELRCDPISGHTALYWYRQSLGQGLEFLIYFQGNSAPDKSGLPSDRFSAERTGGSVSTLTIQRTQQEDSAVYLCASSSRTGDTEAFFGQGTRLTVV.

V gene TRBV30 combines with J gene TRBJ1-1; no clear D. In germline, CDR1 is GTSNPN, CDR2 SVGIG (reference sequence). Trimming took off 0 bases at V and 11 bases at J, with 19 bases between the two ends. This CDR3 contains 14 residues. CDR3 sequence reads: CAWSVYGPRHGAFF. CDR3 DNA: TGTGCCTGGAGTGTATATGGCCCCAGACATGGGGCTTTCTTT.

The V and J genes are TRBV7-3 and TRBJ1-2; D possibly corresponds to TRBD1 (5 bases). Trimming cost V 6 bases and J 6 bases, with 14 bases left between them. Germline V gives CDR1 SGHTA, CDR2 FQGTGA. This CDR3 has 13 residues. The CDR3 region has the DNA TGTGCCAGCAGTCCCATTCCAGGGAATGGCTACACCTTC. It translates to CASSPIPGNGYTF. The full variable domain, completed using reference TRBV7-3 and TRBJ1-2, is GAGVSQTPSNKVTEKGKYVELRCDPISGHTALYWYRQSLGQGPEFLIYFQGTGAADDSGLPNDRFFAVRPEGSVSTLKIQRTERGDSAVYLCASSPIPGNGYTFGSGTRLTVV.

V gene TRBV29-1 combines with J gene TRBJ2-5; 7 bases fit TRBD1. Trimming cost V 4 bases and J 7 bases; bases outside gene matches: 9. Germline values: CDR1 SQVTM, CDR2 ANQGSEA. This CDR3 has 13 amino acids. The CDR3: CSVVLGGGGTQYF. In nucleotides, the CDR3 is TGCAGCGTTGTATTAGGGGGCGGTGGGACCCAGTACTTC.

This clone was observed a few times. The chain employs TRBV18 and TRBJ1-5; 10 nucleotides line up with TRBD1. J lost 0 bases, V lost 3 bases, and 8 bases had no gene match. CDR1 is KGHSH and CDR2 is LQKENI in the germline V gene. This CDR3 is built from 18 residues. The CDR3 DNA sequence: TGTGCCAGCTCACCTTCGGGACAGGGGCGATATAGCAATCAGCCCCAGCATTTT. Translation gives CASSPSGQGRYSNQPQHF.